This T cell receptor (beta chain) was identified in a study of response to subunit inactivated influenza vaccine. Germline CDR1 and CDR2: LGHDT and YNNKEL (reference sequence). Trimming stripped 1 base from V and 3 bases from J, with 10 bases between. The CDR3 is 14 residues long. Turning to this clonotype: What it recognizes is unknown.

Findings and caveats of the study: Seasonal influenza vaccination, on each occasion, was suggested by the authors to recruit few new T cells.

MiXCR, run by TCRdb on the RT-PCR reads, gives a single entry per CDR3 protein. Here the sample spans hundreds of thousands of distinct CDR3 sequences, 15% to 18% being singletons. The V call is TRBV3-1, the J call TRBJ2-7; TRBD1 might be the D (6 bases). Sequences were derived from PBMCs from blood, sampled less than 13 days after vaccination. The receptor was derived from a man in his forties or fifties who received an inactivated influenza vaccine. The CDR3 region is CASSQGTESYEQYF. The CDR3 bases are TGTGCCAGCAGCCAAGGGACAGAAAGCTACGAGCAGTACTTC.